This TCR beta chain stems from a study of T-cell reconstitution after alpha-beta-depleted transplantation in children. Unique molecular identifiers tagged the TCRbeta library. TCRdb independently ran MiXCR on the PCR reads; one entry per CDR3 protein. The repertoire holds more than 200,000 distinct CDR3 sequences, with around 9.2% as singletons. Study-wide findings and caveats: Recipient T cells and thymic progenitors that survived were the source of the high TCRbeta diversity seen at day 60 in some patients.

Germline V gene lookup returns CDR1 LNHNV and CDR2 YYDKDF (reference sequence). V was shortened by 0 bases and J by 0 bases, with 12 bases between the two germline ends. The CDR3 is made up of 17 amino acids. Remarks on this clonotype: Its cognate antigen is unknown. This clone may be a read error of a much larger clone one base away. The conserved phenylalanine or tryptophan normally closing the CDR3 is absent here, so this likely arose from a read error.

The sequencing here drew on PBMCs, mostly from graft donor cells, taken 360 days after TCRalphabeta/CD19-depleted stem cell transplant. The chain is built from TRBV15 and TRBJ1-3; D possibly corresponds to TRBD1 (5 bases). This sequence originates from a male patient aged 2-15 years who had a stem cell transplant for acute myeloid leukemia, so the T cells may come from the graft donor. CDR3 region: CATSRDFGTSSGNTIYY. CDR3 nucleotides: TGTGCCACCAGCAGAGATTTCGGGACGAGCTCTGGAAACACCATATATTAT.